This T cell receptor (beta chain) was identified during a study of T cells in Graves' hyperthyroidism and ophthalmopathy. Study-level background: Peripheral blood was collected at initial diagnosis, before any treatment.

Ophthalmopathy in the patients scored at least 3 on Clinical Activity Score and at least 4 on NOSPECS grade, lasting under 3 months. The PBMCs studied were ones that came from 9 to 10 ml fresh peripheral blood. Germline-derived CDR1 and CDR2 are MNHEY and SVGEGT. Trimming stripped 1 base from V and 5 bases from J, with 18 bases between. The CDR3 contains 16 residues. TCR beta CDR3 regions were amplified from RNA. The study used the HTBI primer set for a first-round RT-PCR of the TCR CDR3. TCRdb called the multiplex PCR reads again in MiXCR, with one record for every CDR3 protein. The data hold approximately 570,000 distinct CDR3 sequences, with around 20% observed a single time. The sample holds a few counts of this clonotype.

Source material: blood. The chain links TRBV6-2 or TRBV6-3 to TRBJ2-7; D is unresolved. This clonotype was sampled from a man in his forties or fifties with Graves' ophthalmopathy. This chain's CDR3 is CASSYLVTPPRNEQYF. The CDR3, as DNA: TGTGCCAGCAGTTACTTGGTAACCCCTCCTAGGAACGAGCAGTACTTC.